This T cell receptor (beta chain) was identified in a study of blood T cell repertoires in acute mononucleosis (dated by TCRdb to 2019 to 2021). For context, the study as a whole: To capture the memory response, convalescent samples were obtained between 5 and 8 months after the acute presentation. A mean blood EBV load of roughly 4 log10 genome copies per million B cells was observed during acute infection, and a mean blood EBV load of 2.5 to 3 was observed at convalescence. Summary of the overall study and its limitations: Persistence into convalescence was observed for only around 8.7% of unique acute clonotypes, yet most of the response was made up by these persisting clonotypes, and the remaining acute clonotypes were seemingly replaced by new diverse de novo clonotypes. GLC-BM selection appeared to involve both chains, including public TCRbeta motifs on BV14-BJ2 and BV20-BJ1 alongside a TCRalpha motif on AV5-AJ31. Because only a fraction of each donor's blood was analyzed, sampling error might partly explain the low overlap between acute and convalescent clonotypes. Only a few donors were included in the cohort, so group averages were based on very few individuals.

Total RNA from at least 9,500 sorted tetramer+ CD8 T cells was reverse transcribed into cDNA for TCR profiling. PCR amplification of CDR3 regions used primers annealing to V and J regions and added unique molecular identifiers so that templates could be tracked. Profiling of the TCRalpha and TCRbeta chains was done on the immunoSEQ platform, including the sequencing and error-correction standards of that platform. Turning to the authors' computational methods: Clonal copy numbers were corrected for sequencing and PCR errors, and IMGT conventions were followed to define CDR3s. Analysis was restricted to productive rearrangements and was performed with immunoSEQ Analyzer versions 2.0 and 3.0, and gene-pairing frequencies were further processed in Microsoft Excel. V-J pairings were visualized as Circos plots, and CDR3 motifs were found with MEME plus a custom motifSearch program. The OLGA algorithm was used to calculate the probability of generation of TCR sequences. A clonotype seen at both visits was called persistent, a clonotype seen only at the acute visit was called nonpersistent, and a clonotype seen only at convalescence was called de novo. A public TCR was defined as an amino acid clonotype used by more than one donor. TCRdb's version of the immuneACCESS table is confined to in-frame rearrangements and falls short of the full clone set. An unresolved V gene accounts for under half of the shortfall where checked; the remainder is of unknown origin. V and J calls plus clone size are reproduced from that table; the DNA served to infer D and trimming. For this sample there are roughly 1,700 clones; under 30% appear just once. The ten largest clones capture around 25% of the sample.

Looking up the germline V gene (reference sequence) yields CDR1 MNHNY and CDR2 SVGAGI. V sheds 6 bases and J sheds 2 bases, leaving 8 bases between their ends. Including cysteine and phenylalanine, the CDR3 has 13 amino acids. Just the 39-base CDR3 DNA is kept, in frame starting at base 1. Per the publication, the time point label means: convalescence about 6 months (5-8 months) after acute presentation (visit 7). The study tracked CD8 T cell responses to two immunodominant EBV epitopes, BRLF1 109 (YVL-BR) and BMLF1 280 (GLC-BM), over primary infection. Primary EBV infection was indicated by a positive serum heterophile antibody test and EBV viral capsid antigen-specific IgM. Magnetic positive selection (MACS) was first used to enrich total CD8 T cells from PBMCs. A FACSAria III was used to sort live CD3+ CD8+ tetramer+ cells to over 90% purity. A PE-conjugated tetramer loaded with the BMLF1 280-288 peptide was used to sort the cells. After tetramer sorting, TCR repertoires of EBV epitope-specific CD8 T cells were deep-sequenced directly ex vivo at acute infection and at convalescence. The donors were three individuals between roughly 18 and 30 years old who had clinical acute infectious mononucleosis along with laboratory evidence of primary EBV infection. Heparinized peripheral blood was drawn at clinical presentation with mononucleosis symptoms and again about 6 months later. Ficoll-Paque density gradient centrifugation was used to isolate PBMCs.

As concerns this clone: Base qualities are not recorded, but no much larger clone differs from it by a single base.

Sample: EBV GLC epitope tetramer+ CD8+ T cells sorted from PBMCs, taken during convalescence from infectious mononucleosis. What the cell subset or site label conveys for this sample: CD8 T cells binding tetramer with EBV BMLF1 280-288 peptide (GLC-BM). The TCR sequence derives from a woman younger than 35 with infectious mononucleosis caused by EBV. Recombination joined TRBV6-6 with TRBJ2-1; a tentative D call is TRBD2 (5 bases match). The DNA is TGTGCCAGCAGGAGCGGAGCCTACAATGAGCAGTTCTTC. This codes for CASRSGAYNEQFF.